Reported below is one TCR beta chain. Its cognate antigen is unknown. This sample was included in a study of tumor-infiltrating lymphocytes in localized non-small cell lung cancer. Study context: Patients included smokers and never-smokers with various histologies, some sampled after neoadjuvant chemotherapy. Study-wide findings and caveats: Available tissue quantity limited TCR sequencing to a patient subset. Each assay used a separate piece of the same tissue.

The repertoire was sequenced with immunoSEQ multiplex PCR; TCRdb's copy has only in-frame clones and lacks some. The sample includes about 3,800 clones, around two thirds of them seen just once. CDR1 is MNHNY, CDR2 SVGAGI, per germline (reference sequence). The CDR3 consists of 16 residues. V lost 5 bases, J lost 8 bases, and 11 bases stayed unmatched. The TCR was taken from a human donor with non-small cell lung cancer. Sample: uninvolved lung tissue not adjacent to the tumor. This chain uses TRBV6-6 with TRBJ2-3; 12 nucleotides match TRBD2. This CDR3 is CASSIGRLAGGGTQYF. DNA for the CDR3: TGTGCCAGCAGTATAGGGAGGCTAGCGGGAGGGGGTACGCAGTATTTT.